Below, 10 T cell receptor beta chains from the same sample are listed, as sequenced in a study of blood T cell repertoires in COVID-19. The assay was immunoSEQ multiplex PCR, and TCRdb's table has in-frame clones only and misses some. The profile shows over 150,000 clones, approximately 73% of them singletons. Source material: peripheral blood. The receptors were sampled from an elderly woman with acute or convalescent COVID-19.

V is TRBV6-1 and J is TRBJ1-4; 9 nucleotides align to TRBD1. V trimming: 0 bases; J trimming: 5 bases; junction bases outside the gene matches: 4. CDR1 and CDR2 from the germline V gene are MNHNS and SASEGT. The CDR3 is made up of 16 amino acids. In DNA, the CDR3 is TGTGCCAGCAGTGAAGCGGAGGGGACAGGGAATGAAAAACTGTTTTTT. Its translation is CASSEAEGTGNEKLFF.

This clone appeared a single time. The CDR3 here is CASSQGLDPYEQYF. The CDR3 nucleotides read TGTGCCAGCAGTCAGGGACTAGACCCCTACGAGCAGTACTTC. This chain uses TRBV6-2 or TRBV6-3 with TRBJ2-7; 8 bases fit TRBD2. Germline CDR1 is MNHEY and CDR2 is SVGEGT. The ends lost 5 bases at V and 2 bases at J; junction bases unmatched: 5. There are 14 residues in the CDR3.

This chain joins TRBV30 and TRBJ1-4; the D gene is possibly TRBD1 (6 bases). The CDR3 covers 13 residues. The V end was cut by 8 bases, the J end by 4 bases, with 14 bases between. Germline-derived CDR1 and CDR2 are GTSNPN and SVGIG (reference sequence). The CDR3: CAQAGTSNEKLFF. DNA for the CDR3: TGTGCCCAAGCGGGGACAAGTAATGAAAAACTGTTTTTT.

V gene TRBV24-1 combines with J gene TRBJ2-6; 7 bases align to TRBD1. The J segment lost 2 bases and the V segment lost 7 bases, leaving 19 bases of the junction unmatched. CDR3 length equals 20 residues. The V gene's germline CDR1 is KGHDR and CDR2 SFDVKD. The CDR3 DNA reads TGTGCCACCAGATACAGGGGATACACGTTCCCACCGCCTGGGGCCAACGTCCTGACTTTC. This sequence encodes CATRYRGYTFPPPGANVLTF.

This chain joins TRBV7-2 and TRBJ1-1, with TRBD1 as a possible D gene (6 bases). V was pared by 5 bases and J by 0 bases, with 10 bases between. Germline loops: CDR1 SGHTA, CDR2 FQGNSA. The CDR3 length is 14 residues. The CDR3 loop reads CASSPRGMNTEAFF. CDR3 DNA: TGTGCCAGCAGCCCTAGGGGGATGAACACTGAAGCTTTCTTT. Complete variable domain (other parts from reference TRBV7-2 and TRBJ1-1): GAGVSQSPSNKVTEKGKDVELRCDPISGHTALYWYRQSLGQGLEFLIYFQGNSAPDKSGLPSDRFSAERTGGSVSTLTIQRTQQEDSAVYLCASSPRGMNTEAFFGQGTRLTVV.

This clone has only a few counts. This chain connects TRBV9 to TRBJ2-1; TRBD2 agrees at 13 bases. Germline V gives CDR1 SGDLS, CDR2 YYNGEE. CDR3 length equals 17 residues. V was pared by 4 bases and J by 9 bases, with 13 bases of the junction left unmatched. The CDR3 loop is CASSPTSGTSGNSEQFF. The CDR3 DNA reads TGTGCCAGCAGCCCAACCTCCGGGACTAGCGGGAATAGTGAGCAGTTCTTC.

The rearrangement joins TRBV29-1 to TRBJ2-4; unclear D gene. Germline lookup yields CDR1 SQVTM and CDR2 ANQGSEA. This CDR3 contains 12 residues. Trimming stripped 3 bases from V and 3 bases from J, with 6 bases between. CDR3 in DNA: TGCAGCGTTGAGGCTGGCAAAAACATTCAGTACTTC. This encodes CSVEAGKNIQYF.

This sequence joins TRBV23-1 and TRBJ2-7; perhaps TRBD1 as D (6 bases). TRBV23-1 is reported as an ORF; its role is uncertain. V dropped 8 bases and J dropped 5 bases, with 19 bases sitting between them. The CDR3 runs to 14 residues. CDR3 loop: CASGPAGARNEQYF. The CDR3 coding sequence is TGCGCCAGCGGACCAGCAGGGGCTCGAAACGAGCAGTACTTC.

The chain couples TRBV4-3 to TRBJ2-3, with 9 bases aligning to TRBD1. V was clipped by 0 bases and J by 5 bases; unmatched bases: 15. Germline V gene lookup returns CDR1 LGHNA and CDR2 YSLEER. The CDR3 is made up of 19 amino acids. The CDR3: CASSQEWAPQGARGDTQYF. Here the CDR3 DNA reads TGCGCCAGCAGCCAAGAATGGGCCCCACAGGGGGCTAGGGGAGATACGCAGTATTTT.

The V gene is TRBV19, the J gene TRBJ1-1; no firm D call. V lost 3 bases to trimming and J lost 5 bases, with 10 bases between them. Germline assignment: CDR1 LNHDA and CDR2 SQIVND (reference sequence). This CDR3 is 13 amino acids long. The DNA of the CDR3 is TGTGCCAGTAGTATGAGGAGCTTGACTGAAGCTTTCTTT. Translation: CASSMRSLTEAFF. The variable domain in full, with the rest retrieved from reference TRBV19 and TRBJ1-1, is DGGITQSPKYLFRKEGQNVTLSCEQNLNHDAMYWYRQDPGQGLRLIYYSQIVNDFQKGDIAEGYSVSREKKESFPLTVTSAQKNPTAFYLCASSMRSLTEAFFGQGTRLTVV.